Listed below are T cell receptor beta chains from one sample, sequenced in a study of blood T cell repertoires in COVID-19. The repertoire was sequenced with immunoSEQ multiplex PCR; TCRdb's copy has only in-frame clones and lacks some. Here the sample spans nearly 45,000 clones, about 80% being singletons. The sequenced sample was peripheral blood. The receptor set was obtained from a human donor in a cohort sampled during active COVID-19. CDR3s include the opening cysteine and the closing phenylalanine or tryptophan. The D gene is left open where the match is weak. For some rows the clone size is stated as once, few or many, or as a class when expanded; others skip it.

d_call	v_call	j_call	clone_size	cdr3_aa	cdr3_nt
TRBD2	TRBV5-1	TRBJ2-7	NA	CASSSTPGASGGYEQYF	TGCGCCAGCAGCTCGACCCCGGGCGCTAGCGGGGGGTACGAGCAGTACTTC
TRBD2	TRBV28	TRBJ2-1	NA	CASSPLLAGAINEQFF	TGTGCCAGCAGTCCACTACTAGCGGGAGCTATTAATGAGCAGTTCTTC
NA	TRBV28	TRBJ2-7	once	CASSFWTGEAGEQYF	TGTGCCAGCAGTTTTTGGACGGGAGAGGCTGGCGAGCAGTACTTC
TRBD2	TRBV28	TRBJ2-5	once	CASSSTATSGRAETQYF	TGTGCCAGCAGTTCAACTGCGACTAGCGGGAGGGCGGAGACCCAGTACTTC
NA	TRBV5-1	TRBJ1-1	NA	CASSSKGVMNTEAFF	TGCGCCAGCAGCTCTAAGGGGGTGATGAACACTGAAGCTTTCTTT
NA	TRBV11-3	TRBJ2-2	few	CASSLDGAGAQNTGELFF	TGTGCCAGCAGCTTAGATGGGGCAGGGGCACAAAACACCGGGGAGCTGTTTTTT
NA	TRBV3-1/TRBV3-2	TRBJ1-5	once	CASSLGGSNQPQHF	TGTGCCAGCAGCCTGGGGGGTAGCAATCAGCCCCAGCATTTT
NA	TRBV30	TRBJ1-3	NA	CAWAAPVISGNTIYF	TGTGCCTGGGCCGCCCCGGTGATCTCTGGAAACACCATATATTTT
NA	TRBV5-4	TRBJ2-5	NA	CASSMGVGTGETQYF	TGTGCCAGCAGCATGGGGGTCGGGACTGGAGAGACCCAGTACTTC
NA	TRBV9	TRBJ2-2	NA	CASSAPGTGELFF	TGTGCCAGCAGCGCCCCAGGGACCGGGGAGCTGTTTTTT
TRBD1	TRBV6-1	TRBJ1-2	NA	CASSETGWQGYTF	TGTGCCAGCAGTGAGACAGGGTGGCAGGGCTACACCTTC
NA	TRBV6-5	TRBJ1-5	NA	CASRINRNQPQHF	TGTGCCAGCAGGATAAACAGAAATCAGCCCCAGCATTTT
NA	TRBV6-1	TRBJ2-3	NA	CASSEQGGADTQYF	TGTGCCAGCAGTGAACAAGGGGGAGCAGATACGCAGTATTTT
TRBD1	TRBV29-1	TRBJ2-7	NA	CSGKQGSSYEQYF	TGCAGCGGTAAACAGGGGTCCTCCTACGAGCAGTACTTC
NA	TRBV6-1	TRBJ2-7	NA	CASSEVWTVGQYF	TGTGCCAGCAGTGAAGTATGGACAGTCGGGCAGTACTTC
NA	TRBV18	TRBJ1-1	NA	CASSPLQLRGNPEAFF	TGTGCCAGCTCACCACTACAATTAAGGGGGAATCCTGAAGCTTTCTTT
NA	TRBV5-4	TRBJ2-1	NA	CASSLAGTPNEQFF	TGTGCCAGCAGCTTGGCCGGGACTCCCAATGAGCAGTTCTTC
NA	TRBV11-1	TRBJ2-2	NA	CASSLGAGTHTGELFF	TGTGCCAGCAGCTTAGGCGCGGGAACGCACACCGGGGAGCTGTTTTTT
NA	TRBV9	TRBJ2-2	NA	CASSVVAGELFF	TGTGCCAGCAGCGTAGTAGCCGGGGAGCTGTTTTTT
TRBD2	TRBV7-3	TRBJ2-3	NA	CASSLRDPGLAGGEGTDTQYF	TGTGCCAGCAGCCTTCGGGACCCGGGGCTAGCGGGAGGAGAGGGCACAGATACGCAGTATTTT
TRBD1	TRBV24-1	TRBJ2-1	NA	CATSDPGTGSYNEQFF	TGTGCCACCAGTGATCCTGGGACAGGCTCCTACAATGAGCAGTTCTTC
TRBD1	TRBV7-3	TRBJ2-2	NA	CASSLGTGVGTGELFF	TGTGCCAGCAGCTTAGGGACAGGTGTAGGTACCGGGGAGCTGTTTTTT
NA	TRBV5-6	TRBJ2-3	NA	CASSLVRAPDTQYF	TGTGCCAGCAGCTTGGTCAGGGCACCAGATACGCAGTATTTT
TRBD1	TRBV18	TRBJ1-5	NA	CASSPGQGSNQPQHF	TGTGCCAGCTCACCGGGACAGGGTAGCAATCAGCCCCAGCATTTT
TRBD1	TRBV19	TRBJ1-6	few	CASSKDRESPLHF	TGTGCCAGTAGCAAAGACAGGGAGTCACCCCTCCACTTT
TRBD2	TRBV5-1	TRBJ2-5	NA	CASSLYPLAGVVETQYF	TGCGCCAGCAGCTTGTACCCGCTAGCGGGAGTTGTTGAGACCCAGTACTTC
TRBD2	TRBV13	TRBJ2-1	NA	CASSLIRTSGRTNEQFF	TGTGCCAGCAGCCTTATAAGGACTAGCGGGAGGACCAATGAGCAGTTCTTC
NA	TRBV27	TRBJ2-5	once	CASREAGQETQYF	TGTGCCAGCAGGGAAGCGGGCCAAGAGACCCAGTACTTC
NA	TRBV28	TRBJ1-2	NA	CASSSERAGRSGYGYTF	TGTGCCAGCAGTTCCGAAAGGGCCGGGAGGTCCGGCTATGGCTACACCTTC
TRBD2	TRBV29-1	TRBJ2-5	few	CSVEGTSGATQYF	TGCAGCGTTGAAGGGACTAGCGGCGCGACCCAGTACTTC
NA	TRBV15	TRBJ1-1	NA	CATSRDRLNTEAFF	TGTGCCACCAGCAGAGACCGGTTGAACACTGAAGCTTTCTTT
TRBD2	TRBV10-3	TRBJ2-1	NA	CAIREREVYEQFF	TGTGCCATCAGAGAGCGGGAGGTGTATGAGCAGTTCTTC
TRBD2	TRBV19	TRBJ2-2	NA	CASSGGQRGENTGELFF	TGTGCCAGTAGTGGCGGCCAGCGGGGGGAAAACACCGGGGAGCTGTTTTTT
NA	TRBV4-1	TRBJ2-1	NA	CASSQVSPRGSYNEQFF	TGCGCCAGCAGCCAAGTTTCCCCCCGGGGCTCCTACAATGAGCAGTTCTTC
TRBD2	TRBV4-1	TRBJ2-3	NA	CASSTSPLRTSGRAGDTQYF	TGCGCCAGCAGCACGTCACCCTTGAGGACTAGCGGGAGGGCGGGAGATACGCAGTATTTT
NA	TRBV15	TRBJ2-7	NA	CATSTPEAYEQYF	TGTGCCACCAGCACCCCCGAGGCATACGAGCAGTACTTC
TRBD1	TRBV28	TRBJ1-3	NA	CASSSSFQGAGGNTIYF	TGTGCCAGCAGTTCCTCCTTCCAGGGGGCGGGTGGAAACACCATATATTTT
TRBD1	TRBV24-1	TRBJ2-6	NA	CATSDSPGQGASGANVLTF	TGTGCCACCAGTGACTCCCCCGGACAGGGGGCGTCTGGGGCCAACGTCCTGACTTTC
TRBD2	TRBV14	TRBJ2-1	NA	CASSLLQLAVNNEQFF	TGTGCCAGCAGCCTTCTCCAACTAGCGGTTAACAATGAGCAGTTCTTC
NA	TRBV5-1	TRBJ1-1	NA	CASSFPGVNTEAFF	TGCGCCAGCTCCTTCCCCGGAGTGAACACTGAAGCTTTCTTT
TRBD1	TRBV7-2	TRBJ2-5	few	CASSLTGGAETQYF	TGTGCCAGCAGCTTAACAGGGGGCGCAGAGACCCAGTACTTC
TRBD1	TRBV4-1	TRBJ2-6	NA	CASSHLGQVCSGANVLTF	TGCGCCAGCAGCCACCTCGGACAGGTTTGCTCTGGGGCCAACGTCCTGACTTTC
NA	TRBV7-6	TRBJ1-3	NA	CASSSMTGDSGNTIYF	TGTGCCAGCAGCTCGATGACAGGAGACTCTGGAAACACCATATATTTT
NA	TRBV12-3/TRBV12-4	TRBJ1-5	NA	CASRRGDQPQHF	TGTGCCAGCCGCCGGGGGGATCAGCCCCAGCATTTT
NA	TRBV28	TRBJ2-5	NA	CASSFISSEGETQYF	TGTGCCAGCAGTTTTATTTCTAGCGAGGGAGAGACCCAGTACTTC
TRBD2	TRBV2	TRBJ2-1	NA	CASSYPGLAPNNEQFF	TGTGCCAGCAGCTATCCGGGACTAGCGCCTAACAATGAGCAGTTCTTC
NA	TRBV7-9	TRBJ1-6	NA	CASSSRLLVDSPLHF	TGTGCCAGCAGCTCCAGACTTTTGGTGGATTCACCCCTCCACTTT
NA	TRBV9	TRBJ2-3	NA	CASSVAAGGGRGGTDTQYF	TGTGCCAGCAGCGTAGCGGCAGGGGGCGGGAGAGGGGGCACAGATACGCAGTATTTT
TRBD1	TRBV27	TRBJ1-4	once	CASSPRQGFEKLFF	TGTGCCAGCAGCCCCCGACAGGGGTTTGAAAAACTGTTTTTT
NA	TRBV19	TRBJ2-1	once	CASSIHDGMSYNEQFF	TGTGCCAGTAGTATACATGACGGGATGTCATACAATGAGCAGTTCTTC